This T cell receptor (beta chain) was retrieved from a study of CD8+ T cells in alopecia areata. Treatment described: oral pan-JAK inhibitor, 5-10 mg twice daily. Extracted from the samples, RNA was reverse transcribed into cDNA to serve as the sequencing template. TCRdb's copy holds only in-frame clones and misses some; the assay was immunoSEQ multiplex PCR. The sample consists of approximately 300,000 clones, over 45% of them appearing once. Material: CD4+ T cells sorted from blood, obtained at week 24, from a patient treated with tofacitinib. This sequence originates from a human donor with alopecia areata.

CDR3: CASSIRTGSTQQYF. The CDR3 DNA reads TGTGCCAGTAGTATCCGGACAGGGTCTACTCAGCAGTACTTC. This chain connects TRBV19 to TRBJ2-7; 8 positions agree with TRBD1. The CDR3 is 14 residues long. V was pared by 3 bases and J by 8 bases, with 9 bases of the junction left unmatched. Germline CDR1 reads LNHDA; CDR2 reads SQIVND (reference sequence).